The clone carrying this TCR beta chain was counted a few times. Its target is unknown. This sample is drawn from a study of T cell repertoires in aging, cancer and after chemotherapy. General study findings and limits: Hematological cancer patients had lymphoid organ infiltration that may impair thymic emigration or T cell expansion. Untreated cancer patients had significantly lower blood TCR diversity than age-matched healthy donors. Rebound thymic output was suggested by rising median generation probability during chemotherapy in each cancer cohort. Loss of evenness, beyond lost richness, contributed to age-related TCR diversity decline in cancer patients.

TRB rearrangements spanning V, D and J were amplified using mixed TRB-A/B primers. TCRdb re-derived calls from the multiplex PCR reads in MiXCR, one entry per CDR3 protein. Among thousands of distinct CDR3 sequences listed, about 32% were seen once. The CDR3 has 17 amino acids. J lost 2 bases, V lost 4 bases, and 11 bases had no gene match. From germline, CDR1 is SEHNR and CDR2 FQNEAQ (reference sequence). Peripheral blood genomic DNA, not sorted cells or RNA, was the template. The chain uses TRBV7-9 and TRBJ2-1, with 7 positions matching TRBD2. The TCR was taken from a human donor with a blood cancer. The sequenced sample consisted of blood. The CDR3 spells CASSSPSLADPYNEQFF. For the CDR3, the DNA is TGTGCCAGCAGCTCCCCCTCGCTAGCGGACCCCTACAATGAGCAGTTCTTC.